This T cell receptor (beta chain) was recorded in a study of blood T cells in healthy people across ages. In the case of this clonotype: Its antigen is undetermined.

Trimming took off 6 bases at V and 4 bases at J, with 19 bases between the two ends. Germline values: CDR1 SQVTM, CDR2 ANQGSEA. The CDR3 is 15 amino acids. Whole-study results and caveats: Aged donors had fewer naive CD4+ cells and lower diversity than long-lived donors.

Next came a second PCR, run for about 7 to 11 cycles, which used a sample-barcoded 5' primer along with a J-beta primer mix. TCRdb recomputed calls from the 5' RACE reads with MiXCR, one row per CDR3 protein. The sample shows 1.5 million to 2 million distinct CDR3 sequences, about 50% of them seen only once. This TCR was recovered from a woman aged 40-49 years in good health. The specimen sequenced was blood. The chain employs TRBV29-1 and TRBJ2-1; the D gene could be TRBD1 or TRBD2 (6 bases each). CDR3 residues: CSVLWGDNPYNEQFF. The CDR3 bases are TGCAGCGTGCTTTGGGGGGACAACCCTTACAATGAGCAGTTCTTC.